This T cell receptor (beta chain) appears in the sequencing data of a study of neurological immune-mediated disorders. Study findings and constraints: It was the repertoires of 18 of 34 multiple sclerosis patients that phylogenetic grouping placed in one related-CDR3 cluster, which is a possible signature.

In its sample, this clonotype was seen many times. Antigen unknown. TCRdb independently ran MiXCR on the 5' RACE reads; one entry per CDR3 protein. This sample has tens of thousands of distinct CDR3 sequences, with about 4% found just once. The germline V and J ends were trimmed by 1 base and 2 bases, with 6 bases remaining between them. The germline CDR1 and CDR2 sequences are MNHEY and SMNVEV (reference sequence). There are 13 residues in the CDR3. This clonotype was obtained from a man aged 25-45 years with multiple sclerosis. The chain joins TRBV27 to TRBJ2-7; D remains unclear. Input material: PBMCs. The CDR3 region is CASSLFPAYEQYF. In DNA form, the CDR3 reads TGTGCCAGCAGTTTATTCCCCGCCTACGAGCAGTACTTC.